This T cell receptor (beta chain) emerged from a study of shared T cell receptors in the human thymus. The protocol was immunoSEQ multiplex PCR, while the TCRdb copy is restricted to in-frame clones and leaves out a portion. The data show roughly 560,000 clones, around 78% seen once. V shed 4 bases, J shed 8 bases, and the junction held 13 bases outside the gene matches. In germline, CDR1 is MNHNY, CDR2 SVGAGI (reference sequence). The CDR3 has 15 amino acids. The sample was also reused in another study, on human thymus T cells. From that second work: Thymic material originated from resections removed in the course of corrective heart surgery. An apparent bias in V and J gene usage was seen in thymic and blood repertoires.

The gene calls are TRBV6-6 and TRBJ1-2, with 7 bases fitting TRBD1. The sequenced sample was thymocytes. The source is a boy in the first two years of life with a congenital heart defect. The CDR3 sequence is CASSSPPEGGQGYTF. CDR3 nucleotide sequence: TGTGCCAGCAGTTCTCCCCCCGAGGGGGGACAGGGCTACACCTTC.